This T cell receptor (beta chain) was sequenced during a study of vaccination effects on CD4 cells after COVID-19. Study results and caveats: Missing from the study were early post-infection timepoints, and its convalescent patients were few.

Points on this clone: Antigen specificity is unknown.

Antigen-specific CD4+ T cells were expanded with viral peptide pools in the ViraFEST assay before sequencing. It was after 10 days of culture that CD4+ T cells were isolated. Vaccinated recipients, who were negative for nucleocapsid antibodies, had no history of SARS-CoV-2 infection. Each well held around 2 million PBMC cultured with around 10 ug/ml peptides and 9.5 to 10 IU/ml IL-2. The authors exchanged half the medium for IL-2 medium on days 3 and 7. This table comes from immunoSEQ multiplex PCR, and its TCRdb copy is limited to in-frame clones, with some not included. The table shows over 20,000 clones, with around 70% occurring only once. Sequencing used CD4+ T cells from PBMCs cultured with SARS-CoV-2 spike peptides, obtained before COVID-19 vaccination. This receptor was identified in a human donor who received a COVID-19 vaccine.

The CDR3 region is CASSYSVAERNEQYF. The CDR3 nucleotides are TGTGCCAGCAGTTACTCCGTAGCAGAGAGGAACGAGCAGTACTTC. This sequence joins TRBV6-5 and TRBJ2-7; D not certain. CDR1 MNHEY and CDR2 SVGAGI come from the germline V gene. The ends were cut back, 0 bases at V and 5 bases at J, with 14 bases in the middle. There are 15 residues in the CDR3.